This T cell receptor beta chain was documented in a study of neurological immune-mediated disorders. At least ten counts were recorded for this clonotype. As yet, its antigen is unknown. A 10-nucleotide random UMI tagged transcripts in template-switch 5'RACE cDNA synthesis. TCRdb re-called the 5' RACE reads with MiXCR, one entry per CDR3 protein. Of around 50,000 distinct CDR3 sequences listed, more than 3.5% were seen once; the top ten hold over 5.5%. CDR3 length equals 16 residues. Trimming cost V 4 bases and J 10 bases; bases outside gene matches: 10. CDR1 and CDR2 (germline): SGHRS, YFSETQ. Whole-study results and caveats: HTLV-1-associated myelopathy had the most TCR clonal expansion, and multiple sclerosis had the least, less than healthy controls. None of the CDR3 amino acid sequences in expanded clones turned up in more than one subject, which points to private repertoires in all groups. The multiple sclerosis repertoire cluster had no clinical or MRI correlate.

The sequence derives from a man aged 55 to 70 with multiple sclerosis. This chain uses TRBV5-1 with TRBJ2-1; 14 bases match TRBD2. Sequences were obtained from PBMCs. The CDR3 protein is CASSTNPGLAGGEQFF. In nucleotides, the CDR3 is TGCGCCAGCAGCACCAACCCCGGACTAGCGGGAGGAGAGCAGTTCTTC.